Listed here are 24 T cell receptor beta chains from one sample, sequenced in a study of cytomegalovirus exposure and HLA in healthy donors. Assay used: immunoSEQ multiplex PCR; TCRdb lists only in-frame clones, some missing. The sample lists 100,000 to 120,000 clones; roughly 88% were seen once. Source material: PBMCs. Every receptor here comes from a woman younger than 35 in good health and CMV-seronegative.

The rearrangement uses TRBV6-4 and TRBJ2-2, with D perhaps matching TRBD2 (5 bases). V lost 0 bases, J lost 4 bases, and 9 bases lay in between. The CDR3 has 15 amino acids. CDR1 and CDR2 (germline): MRHNA, SNTAGT. CDR3 amino acids: CASSDSGDSTGELFF. Here the CDR3 DNA reads TGTGCCAGCAGTGACTCCGGGGATAGCACCGGGGAGCTGTTTTTT.

This chain uses TRBV7-3 with TRBJ1-2; perhaps TRBD1 as D (5 bases). CDR3 length: 13 amino acids. The V and J ends lost 5 bases and 8 bases respectively, with 15 bases between them. Germline-derived CDR1 and CDR2 are SGHTA and FQGTGA. CDR3 nucleotides: TGTGCCAGCAGCGAGACAGACCTCTCCGGCTACACCTTC. Its translation: CASSETDLSGYTF.

This clone was recorded a few times. The CDR3 loop reads CATSRDFFQPQHF. DNA for the CDR3: TGTGCCACCAGCAGAGATTTCTTTCAGCCCCAGCATTTT. The gene calls are TRBV15 and TRBJ1-5; unclear D gene. Germline values: CDR1 LNHNV, CDR2 YYDKDF (reference sequence). The length of the CDR3 is 13 residues. Trimming took 0 bases from V and 6 from J, leaving 6 bases between them.

V usage is TRBV19 and J usage is TRBJ2-5, with 7 bases matching TRBD2. Trimming removed 6 bases from V and 5 bases from J; junction bases left unmatched: 3. CDR3 length: 12 amino acids. The germline V gene encodes CDR1 LNHDA and CDR2 SQIVND (reference sequence). DNA of the CDR3: TGTGCCAGTAGCGGGGGGTATGAGACCCAGTACTTC. This gives the protein CASSGGYETQYF.

This clone was seen just once. The chain has TRBV19 and TRBJ1-2; D possibly corresponds to TRBD1 (6 bases). The germline V gene encodes CDR1 LNHDA and CDR2 SQIVND (reference sequence). The CDR3 loop spans 13 amino acids. Trimming shortened V by 6 bases and J by 4 bases, and 12 bases separated the two germline ends. CDR3 DNA: TGTGCCAGTAGGGAGACAGGAGTCTATGGCTACACCTTC. It is translated as CASRETGVYGYTF.

The sample holds a few counts of this clone. V is TRBV5-6 and J is TRBJ2-2; 9 nucleotides align to TRBD1. The CDR3 is made up of 15 amino acids. Germline V gives CDR1 SGHDT, CDR2 YYEEEE. The ends lost 3 bases at V and 4 bases at J; junction bases unmatched: 4. The CDR3 spells CASSWDRVGTGELFF. The DNA for the CDR3 is TGTGCCAGCAGCTGGGACAGGGTGGGCACCGGGGAGCTGTTTTTT.

This chain joins TRBV15 and TRBJ1-1; 8 bases align to TRBD1. Germline assignment: CDR1 LNHNV and CDR2 YYDKDF (reference sequence). J lost 0 bases, V lost 4 bases, and 10 bases had no gene match. This CDR3 spans 17 amino acids. CDR3 bases: TGTGCCACCAGCACCGGACAGGGAGAGCTCATGAACACTGAAGCTTTCTTT. The encoded protein is CATSTGQGELMNTEAFF.

The rearrangement joins TRBV28 to TRBJ1-2, with a weak D call TRBD1 (5 bases). Trimming removed 3 bases from V and 1 base from J, with 12 bases in between. This CDR3 has 15 residues. Germline CDR1 is MDHEN and CDR2 is SYDVKM. The CDR3 here is CASSFGRGGNYGYTF. The CDR3 bases are TGTGCCAGCAGTTTCGGGAGGGGTGGTAACTATGGCTACACCTTC.

The chain is built from TRBV7-8 and TRBJ2-7, with a possible D match to TRBD2 (5 bases). Trimming stripped 0 bases from V and 3 bases from J, with 9 bases between. The CDR3 spans 14 residues. The germline V gene encodes CDR1 SGHVS and CDR2 FQNEAQ. Here the CDR3 DNA reads TGTGCCAGCAGCTTAGCGCCGGGGAGCTACGAGCAGTACTTC. Translation gives CASSLAPGSYEQYF.

This chain links TRBV1 with TRBJ2-3; the D call in the table, TRBD2, was not verified against the DNA. TRBV1 is a recognized pseudogene. This CDR3 has 15 residues. The CDR3 loop reads CTSSQDRFSTDTQYF. CDR3 in DNA: TGCACCAGCAGCCAAGACCGTTTTAGCACAGATACGCAGTATTTT.

This clone was counted once. Here the CDR3 reads CASSIYGSVPGEQYF. The CDR3, as DNA: TGTGCCAGTAGTATTTACGGGAGCGTCCCTGGCGAGCAGTACTTC. The J gene is TRBJ2-7, the V gene TRBV19; the D gene is possibly TRBD2 (6 bases). V was trimmed by 3 bases and J by 6 bases, leaving 18 bases between them. This CDR3 is built from 15 residues. Germline V gene sequence: CDR1 LNHDA, CDR2 SQIVND (reference sequence).

This clone appeared once. This chain connects TRBV5-6 to TRBJ2-7; TRBD1 agrees at 9 bases. In germline, CDR1 is SGHDT, CDR2 YYEEEE. The CDR3 totals 14 residues. V dropped 4 bases and J dropped 5; count of bases not matched to a gene: 7. This chain's CDR3 is CASSPGTGSNEQYF. CDR3 DNA: TGTGCCAGCAGCCCCGGGACAGGGAGCAACGAGCAGTACTTC.

The gene calls are TRBV7-3 and TRBJ2-2; 10 bases align to TRBD2. Trimming took 7 bases from V and 4 from J; bases not matched to a gene: 6. Germline CDR1 and CDR2: SGHTA and FQGTGA. This CDR3 is built from 15 residues. In DNA form, the CDR3 reads TGTGCCAGCACCCGTAGCGGGGGGCTCACCGGGGAGCTGTTTTTT. Its protein is CASTRSGGLTGELFF.

This chain connects TRBV4-2 to TRBJ2-2; D is uncertain. The germline CDR1 and CDR2 sequences are LGHNA and YNFKEQ. The CDR3 length is 12 residues. Trimming took off 4 bases at V and 4 bases at J, with 4 bases between the two ends. The CDR3 coding sequence is TGTGCCAGCAGCCCCGTCACCGGGGAGCTGTTTTTT. This codes for CASSPVTGELFF.

The chain combines TRBV11-3 with TRBJ2-7; D might be TRBD1 (6 bases). The germline V and J ends were trimmed by 0 bases and 3 bases, with 9 bases remaining between them. The CDR3 sequence is 14 residues long. Germline CDR1 reads SGHNT; CDR2 reads YENEEA. Here the CDR3 reads CASSLDRGSYEQYF. The CDR3 DNA reads TGTGCCAGCAGCTTAGATAGGGGGAGCTACGAGCAGTACTTC.

The chain recombines TRBV9 with TRBJ2-1; D call uncertain. The germline V gene has CDR1 SGDLS and CDR2 YYNGEE. The CDR3 runs to 12 residues. Trimming pared 4 bases from V and 5 bases from J, leaving 7 bases between. CDR3 residues: CASSISHNEQFF. The CDR3 DNA is TGTGCCAGCAGCATCAGTCACAATGAGCAGTTCTTC.

This chain connects TRBV5-6 to TRBJ2-1; 10 nucleotides line up with TRBD2. The CDR3 has 17 amino acids. Trimming at V came to 1 base and at J to 1 base, leaving 5 bases not matched to a gene. Per the germline V gene, CDR1 is SGHDT and CDR2 is YYEEEE. The CDR3, as DNA: TGTGCCAGCAGCTTGAGCCTAGCGGGGGTTTCCTACAATGAGCAGTTCTTC. Translation gives CASSLSLAGVSYNEQFF.

V and J are TRBV4-2 and TRBJ1-5, with D possibly being TRBD1 (5 bases). Trimming left V 3 bases short and J 3 bases short, with 18 bases between. There are 17 residues in the CDR3. CDR1 and CDR2 from the germline V gene are LGHNA and YNFKEQ. The CDR3 DNA follows: TGTGCCAGCAGCCAGGAGGGGTTCGGGCAGCCCAATCAGCCCCAGCATTTT. It specifies CASSQEGFGQPNQPQHF.

This sequence joins TRBV9 and TRBJ2-7; D may be TRBD2 (6 bases). Germline CDR1 SGDLS, CDR2 YYNGEE. The CDR3 loop spans 16 amino acids. The V end lost 0 bases, the J end lost 5 bases, and 18 bases lay between the germline ends. This CDR3 is CASSVGGNPRTHEQYF. The CDR3 bases are TGTGCCAGCAGCGTAGGCGGGAACCCCCGAACTCACGAGCAGTACTTC.

In this sample, this clone turned up once. This chain connects TRBV27 to TRBJ2-7; no clear D. The length of the CDR3 is 14 residues. The V gene lost 1 base and the J gene lost 0 bases, with 7 bases spanning the gap. Germline V gene lookup returns CDR1 MNHEY and CDR2 SMNVEV (reference sequence). CDR3 protein: CASSLLFNSYEQYF. CDR3 nucleotides: TGTGCCAGCAGTTTATTGTTTAACTCCTACGAGCAGTACTTC.

The chain recombines TRBV29-1 with TRBJ1-1; D is undetermined. Germline V lookup: CDR1 SQVTM, CDR2 ANQGSEA. V lost 2 bases to trimming and J lost 6 bases, with 7 bases between them. This CDR3 is 11 amino acids long. CDR3 amino acids: CSVEQVPEAFF. In DNA, the CDR3 is TGCAGCGTTGAACAGGTCCCTGAAGCTTTCTTT.

V gene TRBV15 combines with J gene TRBJ2-7; D is perhaps TRBD1 (5 bases). Germline CDR1 and CDR2: LNHNV and YYDKDF (reference sequence). This CDR3 region has 12 residues. The germline V and J ends were trimmed by 9 bases and 2 bases, with 11 bases remaining between them. As DNA, the CDR3 is TGTGCCACACAGGACCTTACCTACGAGCAGTACTTC. Its translation: CATQDLTYEQYF.

This rearrangement joins TRBV2 to TRBJ2-2; TRBD1 might be the D (8 bases). Looked up from germline, CDR1 is SNHLY and CDR2 is FYNNEI. V shed 6 bases and J shed 2 bases, with 16 bases lying between them. This CDR3 is built from 16 residues. The CDR3 region has the DNA TGTGCCAGCAGACAGGGAGGGACAGGAAACACCGGGGAGCTGTTTTTT. Translating gives CASRQGGTGNTGELFF.

This clone was recorded at least ten times. The chain employs TRBV29-1 and TRBJ1-2; the match to TRBD1 covers 9 bases. V lost 4 bases and J lost 1; bases outside the gene matches: 13. Germline V gene sequence: CDR1 SQVTM, CDR2 ANQGSEA. This CDR3 is 17 amino acids long. The CDR3 region has the DNA TGCAGCGTTGGATCCGCGGCAGGGACAGGGAGTAACTATGGCTACACCTTC. Its translation is CSVGSAAGTGSNYGYTF.